Sequencing of this TCR beta chain was carried out in a study of lymphopenia after photon versus proton radiotherapy. CDR1 and CDR2 from the germline V gene are SGHTA and FQGNSA. The CDR3 length is 16 residues. Trimming at V came to 1 base and at J to 4 bases, leaving 4 bases not matched to a gene. Profiled with immunoSEQ multiplex PCR; TCRdb holds only in-frame clones, not every one. Among some 16,000 clones, approximately 91% were seen once, and the ten largest hold about 50%. The sequence derives from a woman in her fifties or sixties with cholangiocarcinoma. Some clones in this sample may be carry-over from other donors' samples. Sequencing was performed on peripheral blood, taken from a patient treated with proton-based radiotherapy. The rearrangement uses TRBV7-2 and TRBJ2-1, with 10 bases lining up with TRBD2. CDR3 DNA: TGTGCCAGCAGCTTAGTGGGGACTAGCGCTTACAATGAGCAGTTCTTC. It yields the protein CASSLVGTSAYNEQFF. Variable domain in full (rest from reference TRBV7-2 and TRBJ2-1): GAGVSQSPSNKVTEKGKDVELRCDPISGHTALYWYRQSLGQGLEFLIYFQGNSAPDKSGLPSDRFSAERTGGSVSTLTIQRTQQEDSAVYLCASSLVGTSAYNEQFFGPGTRLTVL.